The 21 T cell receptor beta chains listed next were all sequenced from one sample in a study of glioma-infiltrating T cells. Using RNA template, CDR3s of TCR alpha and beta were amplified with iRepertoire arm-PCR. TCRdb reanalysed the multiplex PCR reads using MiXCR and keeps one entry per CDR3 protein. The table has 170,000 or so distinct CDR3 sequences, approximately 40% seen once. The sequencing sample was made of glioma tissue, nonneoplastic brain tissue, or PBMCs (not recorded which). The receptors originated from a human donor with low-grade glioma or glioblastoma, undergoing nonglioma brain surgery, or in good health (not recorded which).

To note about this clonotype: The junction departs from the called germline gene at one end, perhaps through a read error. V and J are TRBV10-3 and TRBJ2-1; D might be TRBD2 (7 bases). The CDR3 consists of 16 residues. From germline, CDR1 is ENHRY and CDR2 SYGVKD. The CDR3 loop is CAISRPDRRHGRFWLF. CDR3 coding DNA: TGTGCCATCAGCCGACCTGACAGGCGTCACGGGAGGTTTTGGCTCTTC.

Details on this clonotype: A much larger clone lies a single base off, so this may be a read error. The chain's CDR3 is CASSQDRTARHEQYF. DNA of the CDR3: TGTGCCAGCAGCCAAGATCGGACGGCACGGCACGAGCAGTACTTC. This chain links TRBV3-1 with TRBJ2-7; D is undetermined. Germline values: CDR1 LGHDT, CDR2 YNNKEL (reference sequence). V was shortened by 0 bases and J by 5 bases, with 14 bases between the two germline ends. The CDR3 is 15 amino acids.

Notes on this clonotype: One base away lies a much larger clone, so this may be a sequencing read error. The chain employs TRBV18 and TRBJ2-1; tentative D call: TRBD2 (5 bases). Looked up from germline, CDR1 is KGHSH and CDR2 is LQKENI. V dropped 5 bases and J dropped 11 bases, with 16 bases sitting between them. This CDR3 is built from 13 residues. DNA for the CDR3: TGTGCCAGCTCATCGAGAGGGAGACCTAAGCAGTTCTTC. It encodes CASSSRGRPKQFF.

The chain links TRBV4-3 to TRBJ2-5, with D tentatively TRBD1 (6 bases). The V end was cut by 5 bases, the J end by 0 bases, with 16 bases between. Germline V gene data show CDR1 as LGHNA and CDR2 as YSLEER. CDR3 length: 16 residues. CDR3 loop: CASSSSGDTYQETQYF. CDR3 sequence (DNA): TGCGCCAGCAGCTCTTCCGGGGACACCTACCAAGAGACCCAGTACTTC.

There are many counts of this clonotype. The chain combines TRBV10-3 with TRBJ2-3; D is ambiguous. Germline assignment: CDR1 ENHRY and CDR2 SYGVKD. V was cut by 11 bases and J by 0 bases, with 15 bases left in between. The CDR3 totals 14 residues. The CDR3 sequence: CAAHPGPSTDTQYF. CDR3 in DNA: TGTGCCGCGCACCCGGGTCCTAGCACAGATACGCAGTATTTT.

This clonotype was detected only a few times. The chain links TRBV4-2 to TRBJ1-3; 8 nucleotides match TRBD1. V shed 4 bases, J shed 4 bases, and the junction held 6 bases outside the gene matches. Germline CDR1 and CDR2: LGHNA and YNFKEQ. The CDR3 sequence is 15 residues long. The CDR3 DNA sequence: TGTGCCAGCAGCCCGGAGGACAGGGAGGGAAACACCATATATTTT. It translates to CASSPEDREGNTIYF.

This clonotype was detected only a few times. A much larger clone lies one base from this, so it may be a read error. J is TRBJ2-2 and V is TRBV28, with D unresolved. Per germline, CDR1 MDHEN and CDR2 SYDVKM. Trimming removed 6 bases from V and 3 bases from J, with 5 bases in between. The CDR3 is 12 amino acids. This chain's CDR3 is CASRSDTGELFF. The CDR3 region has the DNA TGTGCCAGCAGATCAGACACCGGGGAGCTGTTTTTT.

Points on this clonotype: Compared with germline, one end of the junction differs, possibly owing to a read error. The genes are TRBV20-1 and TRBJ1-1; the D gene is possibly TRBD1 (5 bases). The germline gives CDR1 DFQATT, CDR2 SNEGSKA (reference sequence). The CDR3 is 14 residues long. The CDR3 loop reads CSVSQGTSNTEALF. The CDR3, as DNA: TGCAGTGTATCGCAGGGAACTTCGAACACTGAAGCTTTATTT.

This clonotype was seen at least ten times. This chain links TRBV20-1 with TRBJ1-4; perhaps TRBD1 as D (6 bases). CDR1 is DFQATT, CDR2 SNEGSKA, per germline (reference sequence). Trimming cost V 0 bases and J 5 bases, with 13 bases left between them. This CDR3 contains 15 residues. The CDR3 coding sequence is TGCAGTGCTAGAGATGCCGGGACACAGAATGAAAAACTGTTTTTT. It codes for CSARDAGTQNEKLFF.

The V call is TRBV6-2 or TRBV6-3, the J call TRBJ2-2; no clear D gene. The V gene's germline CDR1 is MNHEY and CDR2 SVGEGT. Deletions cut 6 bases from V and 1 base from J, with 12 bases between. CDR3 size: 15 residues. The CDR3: CASSLSARNTGELFF. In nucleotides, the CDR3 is TGTGCCAGCAGCTTATCGGCCCGGAACACCGGGGAGCTGTTTTTT.

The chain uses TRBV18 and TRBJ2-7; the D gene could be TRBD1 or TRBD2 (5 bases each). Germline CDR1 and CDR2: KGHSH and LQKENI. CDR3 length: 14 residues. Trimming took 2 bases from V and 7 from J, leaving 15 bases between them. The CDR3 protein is CASSPNIRGGEQYF. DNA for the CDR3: TGTGCCAGCTCACCAAATATTCGGGGCGGGGAGCAGTACTTC.

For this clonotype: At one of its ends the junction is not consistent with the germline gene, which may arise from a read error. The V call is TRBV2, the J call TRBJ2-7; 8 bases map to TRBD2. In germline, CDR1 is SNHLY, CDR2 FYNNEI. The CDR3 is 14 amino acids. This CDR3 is CASEERESTYKQYF. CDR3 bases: TGTGCCAGCGAGGAGCGGGAGTCGACCTACAAGCAGTACTTC.

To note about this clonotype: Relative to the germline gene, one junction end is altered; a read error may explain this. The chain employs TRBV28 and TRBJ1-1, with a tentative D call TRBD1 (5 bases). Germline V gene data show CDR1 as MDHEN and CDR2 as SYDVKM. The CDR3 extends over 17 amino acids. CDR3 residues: CAISGLRGKGRGTEAFF. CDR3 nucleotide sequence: TGTGCCATCAGTGGCTTGCGGGGAAAGGGAAGGGGCACTGAAGCTTTCTTT.

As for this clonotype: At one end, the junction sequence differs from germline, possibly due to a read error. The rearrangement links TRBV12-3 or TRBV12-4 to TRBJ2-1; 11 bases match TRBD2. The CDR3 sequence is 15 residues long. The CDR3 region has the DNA TGTGCCAGCAGTTTCTCCTCGACTAGCGGGGCTGAGAAGTTCTTC. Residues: CASSFSSTSGAEKFF.

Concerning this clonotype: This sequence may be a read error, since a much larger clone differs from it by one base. In DNA form, the CDR3 reads TGTGCCGGCAGTCCCCCTTCGGGGATCGCCTACGAGCAGTACTTC. Its protein product is CAGSPPSGIAYEQYF. The gene calls are TRBV28 and TRBJ2-7, with D maybe TRBD2 (5 bases). The CDR3 spans 15 residues. In germline, CDR1 is MDHEN, CDR2 SYDVKM.

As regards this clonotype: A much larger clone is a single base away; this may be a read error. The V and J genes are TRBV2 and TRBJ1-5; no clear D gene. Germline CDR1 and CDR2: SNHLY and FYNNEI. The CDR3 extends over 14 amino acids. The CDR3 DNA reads TGTTCCAGCAACGAAGACAATAGCAATCAGCCCCAGCATTTT. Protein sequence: CSSNEDNSNQPQHF.

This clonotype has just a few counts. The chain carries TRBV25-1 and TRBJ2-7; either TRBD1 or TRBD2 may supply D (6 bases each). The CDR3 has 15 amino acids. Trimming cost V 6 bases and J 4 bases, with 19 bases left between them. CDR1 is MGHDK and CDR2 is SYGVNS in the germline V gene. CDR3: CASSPGWGAEYEQYF. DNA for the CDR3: TGTGCCAGCAGCCCCGGGTGGGGGGCAGAGTACGAGCAGTACTTC.

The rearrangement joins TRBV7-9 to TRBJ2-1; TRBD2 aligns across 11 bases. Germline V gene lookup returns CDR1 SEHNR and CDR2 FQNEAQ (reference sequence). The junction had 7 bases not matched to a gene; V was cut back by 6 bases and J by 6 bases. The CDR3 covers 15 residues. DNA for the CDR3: TGTGCCAGCAGACGATCTAGCGGGAGGAGCAATGAGCAGTTCTTC. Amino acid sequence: CASRRSSGRSNEQFF.

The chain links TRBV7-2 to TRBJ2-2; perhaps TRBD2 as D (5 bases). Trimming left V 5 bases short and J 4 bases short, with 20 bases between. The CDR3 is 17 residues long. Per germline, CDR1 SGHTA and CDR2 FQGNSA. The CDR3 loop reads CASSPQITGVGTGELFF. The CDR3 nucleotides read TGTGCCAGCAGCCCACAAATTACCGGGGTCGGCACCGGGGAGCTGTTTTTT.

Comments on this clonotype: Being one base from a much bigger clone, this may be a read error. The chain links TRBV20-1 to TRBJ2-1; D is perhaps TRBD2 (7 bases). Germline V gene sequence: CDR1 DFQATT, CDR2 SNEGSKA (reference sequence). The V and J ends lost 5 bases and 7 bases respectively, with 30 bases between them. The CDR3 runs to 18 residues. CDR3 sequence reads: CSAYGLVSPLLQGNEQFF. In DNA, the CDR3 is TGCAGTGCTTATGGACTAGTCTCTCCCCTCCTACAGGGTAATGAGCAGTTCTTC.

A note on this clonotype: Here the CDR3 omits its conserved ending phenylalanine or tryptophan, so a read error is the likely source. CDR3 sequence: CASRDGYQPQHL. The CDR3 bases are TGTGCCAGCAGGGACGGTTATCAGCCCCAGCATCTT. The chain uses TRBV6-2 or TRBV6-3 and TRBJ1-5; D gene unclear. V was shortened by 6 bases and J by 5 bases, with 8 bases between the two germline ends. The V gene's germline CDR1 is MNHEY and CDR2 SVGEGT. The CDR3 extends over 12 amino acids.